This TCR beta chain was observed in a study of shared clonotypes between healthy human individuals. Donors, healthy HIV-negative adults, lacked recent acute infections or vaccinations. Each subset's genomic DNA was split evenly across several immunoSEQ plates. This table comes from immunoSEQ multiplex PCR, and its TCRdb copy is limited to in-frame clones, with some not included. The sample lists a few million clones, more than 85% occurring once. In germline, CDR1 is KGHSH, CDR2 LQKENI. J was trimmed by 6 bases and V by 3 bases; bases with no gene match: 12. The CDR3 is made up of 16 amino acids. Study-level findings and limits: Non-shared clonotypes had lower generation probabilities than clonotypes shared by all four sorted-subset donors.

Turning to this clone: Its antigen is not known.

The clonotype comes from a man between 18 and 35 years old in good health. Some clones in this sample may be carry-over from other donors' samples. V is TRBV18 and J is TRBJ1-2, with TRBD1 identical over 8 bases. Sample: naive CD4+ T cells from PBMCs. Described subset: CD45RA+ positively selected. CDR3 DNA: TGTGCCAGCTCACCTCAGCAGGGGGCTCCGGTAGATGGCTACACCTTC. Encoded protein: CASSPQQGAPVDGYTF.